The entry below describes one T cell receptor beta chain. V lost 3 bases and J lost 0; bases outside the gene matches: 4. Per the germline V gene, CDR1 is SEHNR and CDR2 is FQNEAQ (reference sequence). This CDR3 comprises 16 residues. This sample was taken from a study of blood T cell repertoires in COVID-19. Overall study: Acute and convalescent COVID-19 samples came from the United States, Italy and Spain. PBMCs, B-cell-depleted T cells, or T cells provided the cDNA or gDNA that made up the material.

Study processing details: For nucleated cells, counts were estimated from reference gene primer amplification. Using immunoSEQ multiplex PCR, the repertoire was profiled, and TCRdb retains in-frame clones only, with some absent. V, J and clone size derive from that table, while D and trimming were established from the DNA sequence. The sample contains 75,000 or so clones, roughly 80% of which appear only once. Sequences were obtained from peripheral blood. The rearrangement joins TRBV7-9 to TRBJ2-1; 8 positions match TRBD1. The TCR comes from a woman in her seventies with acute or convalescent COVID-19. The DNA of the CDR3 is TGTGCCAGCAGCTTCGGACAGGGAGGCTCCTACAATGAGCAGTTCTTC. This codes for CASSFGQGGSYNEQFF. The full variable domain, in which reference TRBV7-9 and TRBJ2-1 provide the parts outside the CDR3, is DTGVSQNPRHKITKRGQNVTFRCDPISEHNRLYWYRQTLGQGPEFLTYFQNEAQLEKSRLLSDRFSAERPKGSFSTLEIQRTEQGDSAMYLCASSFGQGGSYNEQFFGPGTRLTVL.